This passage covers 3 T cell receptor beta chains from one sample sequenced in a study of beta chain features in type 1 diabetes. The sequenced template was cDNA made from the entire isolated RNA. This table comes from immunoSEQ multiplex PCR, and its TCRdb copy is limited to in-frame clones, with some not included. Of just over 450,000 clones in the sample, around 30% are singletons; the top ten hold roughly 0.066%. Material: naive CD4+ T cells from blood. The receptors originated from a man aged 18 to 29 in good health.

The chain is built from TRBV28 and TRBJ2-3; a possible D gene is TRBD2 (5 bases). This CDR3 has 14 amino acids. Germline assignment: CDR1 MDHEN and CDR2 SYDVKM. The V gene lost 4 bases and the J gene lost 2 bases, with 10 bases spanning the gap. Written as DNA, the CDR3 is TGTGCCAGCAGTTCGTGGGAGTCCACAGATACGCAGTATTTT. It translates to CASSSWESTDTQYF.

As for this clone: Other DNA sequences in this sample translate to the same CDR3. The J gene is TRBJ2-3, the V gene TRBV29-1, with TRBD2 matching over 9 bases. Germline values: CDR1 SQVTM, CDR2 ANQGSEA. The CDR3 consists of 15 residues. Trimming at V came to 3 bases and at J to 0 bases, leaving 4 bases not matched to a gene. For the CDR3, the DNA is TGCAGCGTTGATGGGCTAGCGGGGAGCACAGATACGCAGTATTTT. Protein: CSVDGLAGSTDTQYF.

This clone occurred a few times. This sequence joins TRBV7-9 and TRBJ1-2; 7 bases match TRBD1. The CDR3 sequence is 15 residues long. J was trimmed by 1 base and V by 5 bases; bases with no gene match: 7. Germline values: CDR1 SEHNR, CDR2 FQNEAQ (reference sequence). CDR3 DNA: TGTGCCAGCAGCCCCTGGGACAGCCATAACTATGGCTACACCTTC. As protein: CASSPWDSHNYGYTF.